This T cell receptor beta chain was sequenced for a study of blood T cell repertoires in COVID-19. Study at large: The study drew acute and convalescent COVID-19 samples from the United States, Italy and Spain.

Germline V lookup: CDR1 KGHDR, CDR2 SFDVKD. The CDR3 is 15 residues long. Trimming stripped 3 bases from V and 4 bases from J, with 11 bases between. Per the original data handling: Counts of nucleated cells, estimated from reference gene primer amplification, were obtained. TCRdb's table, derived via immunoSEQ multiplex PCR, lists solely in-frame clones and lacks some. V, J and clone size are those of that table, while D and trimming were read from the DNA. The table has some 250,000 clones, around 87% seen once; the top ten hold 5.5% to 7.5%. This clonotype was obtained from a woman in her sixties or seventies with active or convalescent COVID-19. This chain links TRBV24-1 with TRBJ2-2, with D perhaps matching TRBD2 (6 bases). The sample taken for sequencing was peripheral blood. The CDR3 sequence: CATSDGGAGTGELFF. CDR3 DNA sequence: TGTGCCACCAGTGATGGGGGAGCGGGCACCGGGGAGCTGTTTTTT.